This TCR beta chain was obtained from a study of blood T cell repertoires in COVID-19. TCRdb's table, derived via immunoSEQ multiplex PCR, lists solely in-frame clones and lacks some. In the table there are some 180,000 clones, 85% to 90% of which are singletons. The CDR3 length is 17 residues. The germline V gene has CDR1 SGHRS and CDR2 YFSETQ. The junction had 13 bases not matched to a gene; V was cut back by 0 bases and J by 6 bases. This rearrangement joins TRBV5-1 to TRBJ2-7; 9 bases agree with TRBD2. The sequenced sample was PBMCs or T cells enriched from blood (not recorded which). The sequence was obtained from a middle-aged man who had recovered from COVID-19. CDR3 protein: CASSLEAGGLGGGEQYF. CDR3 nucleotide sequence: TGCGCCAGCAGCTTGGAAGCGGGGGGCCTAGGAGGTGGCGAGCAGTACTTC.